The T cell receptor beta chain under discussion was sequenced for a study of blood T cell repertoires in COVID-19. Overall study: Italy, Spain and the United States were the sources of the convalescent and acute COVID-19 samples. The cDNA or gDNA used as material had been derived from T cells, B-cell-depleted T cells, or PBMCs.

Per the authors' pipeline: Reference gene primer amplification gave estimated nucleated cell counts. Only in-frame clones appear in the TCRdb table, and some are missing; sequencing was by immunoSEQ multiplex PCR. Clonal size and the V and J genes are those of that table, whereas D and trimming came from the DNA. The data contain around 150,000 clones, 80% to 90% of them singletons. Trimming took 4 bases from V and 4 from J; bases not matched to a gene: 4. The CDR3 spans 16 residues. Germline lookup yields CDR1 SGHTA and CDR2 FQGNSA. The receptor comes from a man in his sixties or seventies with acute or convalescent COVID-19. The sample comprised peripheral blood. The chain uses TRBV7-2 and TRBJ2-3; 14 bases agree with TRBD2. The CDR3: CASSSGTSGSADTQYF. The CDR3 nucleotides are TGTGCCAGCAGCTCTGGGACTAGCGGGAGTGCAGATACGCAGTATTTT.